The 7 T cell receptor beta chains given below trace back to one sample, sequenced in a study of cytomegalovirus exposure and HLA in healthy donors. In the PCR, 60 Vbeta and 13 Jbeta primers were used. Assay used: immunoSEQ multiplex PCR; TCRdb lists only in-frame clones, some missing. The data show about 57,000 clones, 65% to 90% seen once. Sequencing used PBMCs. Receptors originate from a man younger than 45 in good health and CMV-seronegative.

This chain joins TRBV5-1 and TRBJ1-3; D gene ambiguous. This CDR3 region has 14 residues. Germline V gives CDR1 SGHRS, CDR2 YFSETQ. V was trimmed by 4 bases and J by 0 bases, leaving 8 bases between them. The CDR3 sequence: CASSLWASGNTIYF. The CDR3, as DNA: TGCGCCAGCAGCCTCTGGGCCTCTGGAAACACCATATATTTT. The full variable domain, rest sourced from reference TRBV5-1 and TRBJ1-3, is KAGVTQTPRYLIKTRGQQVTLSCSPISGHRSVSWYQQTPGQGLQFLFEYFSETQRNKGNFPGRFSGRQFSNSRSEMNVSTLELGDSALYLCASSLWASGNTIYFGEGSWLTVV.

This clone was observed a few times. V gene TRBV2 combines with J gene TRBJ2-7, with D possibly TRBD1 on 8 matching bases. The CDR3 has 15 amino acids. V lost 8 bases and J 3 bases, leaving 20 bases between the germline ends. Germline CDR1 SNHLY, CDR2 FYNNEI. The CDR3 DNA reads TGTGCCAGCGCTCGCCGGGACAGGACTAGCTACGAGCAGTACTTC. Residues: CASARRDRTSYEQYF.

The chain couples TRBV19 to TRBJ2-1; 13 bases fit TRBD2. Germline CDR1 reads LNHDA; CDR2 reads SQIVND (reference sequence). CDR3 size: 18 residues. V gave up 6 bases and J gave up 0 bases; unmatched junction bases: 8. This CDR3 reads CASSRTSGRGSSYNEQFF. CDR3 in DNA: TGTGCCAGTAGCCGTACTAGCGGGAGGGGAAGCTCCTACAATGAGCAGTTCTTC. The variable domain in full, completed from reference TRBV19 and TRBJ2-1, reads DGGITQSPKYLFRKEGQNVTLSCEQNLNHDAMYWYRQDPGQGLRLIYYSQIVNDFQKGDIAEGYSVSREKKESFPLTVTSAQKNPTAFYLCASSRTSGRGSSYNEQFFGPGTRLTVL.

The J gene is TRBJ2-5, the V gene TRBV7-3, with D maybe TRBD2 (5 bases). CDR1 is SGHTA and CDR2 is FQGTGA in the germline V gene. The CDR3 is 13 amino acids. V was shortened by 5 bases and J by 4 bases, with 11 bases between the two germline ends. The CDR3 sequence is CASSRTRLETQYF. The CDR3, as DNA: TGTGCCAGCAGCCGGACTCGGCTAGAGACCCAGTACTTC. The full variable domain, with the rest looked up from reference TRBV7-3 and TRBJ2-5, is GAGVSQTPSNKVTEKGKYVELRCDPISGHTALYWYRQSLGQGPEFLIYFQGTGAADDSGLPNDRFFAVRPEGSVSTLKIQRTERGDSAVYLCASSRTRLETQYFGPGTRLLVL.

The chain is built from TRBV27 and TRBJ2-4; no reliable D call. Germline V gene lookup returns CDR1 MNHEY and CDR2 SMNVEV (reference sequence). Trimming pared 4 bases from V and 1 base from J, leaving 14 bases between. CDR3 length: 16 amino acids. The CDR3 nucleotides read TGTGCCAGCAGTTCCCGTGAGCCGGAGGCCAAAAACATTCAGTACTTC. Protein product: CASSSREPEAKNIQYF.

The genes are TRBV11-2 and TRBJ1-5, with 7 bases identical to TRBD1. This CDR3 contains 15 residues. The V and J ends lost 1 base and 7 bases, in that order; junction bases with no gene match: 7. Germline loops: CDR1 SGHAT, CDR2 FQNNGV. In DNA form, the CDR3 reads TGTGCCAGCAGCTTAGCTACAGGGGTTAACCAGCCCCAGCATTTT. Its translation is CASSLATGVNQPQHF. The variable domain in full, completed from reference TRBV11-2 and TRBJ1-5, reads EAGVAQSPRYKIIEKRQSVAFWCNPISGHATLYWYQQILGQGPKLLIQFQNNGVVDDSQLPKDRFSAERLKGVDSTLKIQPAKLEDSAVYLCASSLATGVNQPQHFGDGTRLSIL.

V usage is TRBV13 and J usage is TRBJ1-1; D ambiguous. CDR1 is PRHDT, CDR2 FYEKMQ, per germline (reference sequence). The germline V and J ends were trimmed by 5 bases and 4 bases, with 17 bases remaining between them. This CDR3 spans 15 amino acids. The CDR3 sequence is CASSPIRGEGTEAFF. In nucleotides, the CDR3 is TGTGCCAGCAGCCCTATAAGAGGTGAGGGCACTGAAGCTTTCTTT.